This TCR beta chain emerged from a study of monozygotic twins with inflammatory bowel disease. General observations from the study: Especially with disease activity, IBD patients had fewer clonotypes in common with others than healthy twins did. For IBD, no single strong associated signal or clonotype was supported.

The CDR3 length is 15 residues. Germline V gives CDR1 KGHSY, CDR2 FQNENV. For every sample, eight separate reactions were used to make cDNA. TCRdb reprocessed the 5' RACE reads, keeping one entry per CDR3 protein, no DNA. The sample includes around 450,000 distinct CDR3 sequences. With regard to this clonotype: Its antigen is unidentified.

The rearrangement links TRBV16 to TRBJ2-2. The sample consisted of blood. This TCR came from a human donor with ulcerative colitis or Crohn's disease, or a healthy co-twin of an affected twin (not recorded which). Here the CDR3 reads CASSRVNANTGELFF.